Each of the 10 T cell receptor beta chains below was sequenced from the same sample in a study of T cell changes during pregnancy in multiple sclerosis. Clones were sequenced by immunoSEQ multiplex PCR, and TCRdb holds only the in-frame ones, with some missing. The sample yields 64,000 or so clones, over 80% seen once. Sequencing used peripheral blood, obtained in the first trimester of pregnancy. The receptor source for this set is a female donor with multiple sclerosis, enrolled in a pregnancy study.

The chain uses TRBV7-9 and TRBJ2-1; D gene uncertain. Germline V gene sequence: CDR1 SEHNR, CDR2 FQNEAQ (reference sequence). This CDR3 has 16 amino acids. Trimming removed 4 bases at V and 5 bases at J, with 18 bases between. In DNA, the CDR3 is TGTGCCAGCAGCTCCCGGTTAGCCGGGTTGAACAATGAGCAGTTCTTC. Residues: CASSSRLAGLNNEQFF.

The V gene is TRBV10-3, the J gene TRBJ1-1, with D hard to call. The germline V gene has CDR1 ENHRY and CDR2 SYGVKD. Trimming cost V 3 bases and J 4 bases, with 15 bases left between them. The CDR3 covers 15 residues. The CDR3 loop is CAISDWSRVGTEAFF. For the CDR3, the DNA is TGTGCCATCAGTGACTGGTCGCGGGTGGGCACTGAAGCTTTCTTT.

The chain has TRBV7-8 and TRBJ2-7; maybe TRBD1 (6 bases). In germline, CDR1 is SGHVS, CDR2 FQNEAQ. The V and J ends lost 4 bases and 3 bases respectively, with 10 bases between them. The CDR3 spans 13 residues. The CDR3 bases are TGTGCCAGCAGCTGGGACACTCTCTACGAGCAGTACTTC. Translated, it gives CASSWDTLYEQYF.

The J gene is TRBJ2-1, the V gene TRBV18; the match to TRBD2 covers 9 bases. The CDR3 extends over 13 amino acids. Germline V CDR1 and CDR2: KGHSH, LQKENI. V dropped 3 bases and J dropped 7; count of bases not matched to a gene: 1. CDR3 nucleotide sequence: TGTGCCAGCTCACCTCTAGCGGGAAATGAGCAGTTCTTC. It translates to CASSPLAGNEQFF.

CDR3 coding DNA: TGTGCCTGGAGTCGTGGTTTGGCTGAGCAGTTCTTC. Amino acids: CAWSRGLAEQFF. The rearrangement links TRBV30 to TRBJ2-1; D is undetermined. The V gene's germline CDR1 is GTSNPN and CDR2 SVGIG (reference sequence). This CDR3 contains 12 residues. V was shortened by 2 bases and J by 9 bases, with 11 bases between the two germline ends.

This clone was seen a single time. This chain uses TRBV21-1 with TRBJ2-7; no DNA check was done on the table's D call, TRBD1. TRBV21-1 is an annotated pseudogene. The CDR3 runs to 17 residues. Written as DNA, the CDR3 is TGTGCCAGCAGCAATAACATCGGGACAGGGGATGACTACGAGCAGTACTTC. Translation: CASSNNIGTGDDYEQYF.

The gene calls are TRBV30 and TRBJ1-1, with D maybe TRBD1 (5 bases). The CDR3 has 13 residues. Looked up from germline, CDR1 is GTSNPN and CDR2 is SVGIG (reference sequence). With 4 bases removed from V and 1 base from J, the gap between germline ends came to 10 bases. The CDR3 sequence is CAWNSGGNTEAFF. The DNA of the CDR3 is TGTGCCTGGAATTCCGGGGGGAACACTGAAGCTTTCTTT.

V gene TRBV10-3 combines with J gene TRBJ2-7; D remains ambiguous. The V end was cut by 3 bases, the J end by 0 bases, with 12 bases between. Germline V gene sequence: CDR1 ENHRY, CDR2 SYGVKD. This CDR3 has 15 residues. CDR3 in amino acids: CAISEFDRSSYEQYF. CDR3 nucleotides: TGTGCCATCAGTGAATTTGATAGGAGCTCCTACGAGCAGTACTTC.

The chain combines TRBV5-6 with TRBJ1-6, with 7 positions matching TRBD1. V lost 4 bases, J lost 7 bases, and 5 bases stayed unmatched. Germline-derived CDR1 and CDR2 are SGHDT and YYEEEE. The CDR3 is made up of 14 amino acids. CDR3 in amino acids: CASSDGTANSPLHF. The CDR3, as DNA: TGTGCCAGCAGCGACGGGACAGCAAATTCACCCCTCCACTTT.

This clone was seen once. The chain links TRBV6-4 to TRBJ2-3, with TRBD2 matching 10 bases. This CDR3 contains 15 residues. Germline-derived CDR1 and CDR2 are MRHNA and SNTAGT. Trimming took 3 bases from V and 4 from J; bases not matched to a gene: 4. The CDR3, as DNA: TGTGCCAGCAGTGAACGAGCGGGAGGGCCAGATACGCAGTATTTT. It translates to CASSERAGGPDTQYF.